This T cell receptor beta chain came from a study of blood T cells in healthy people across ages (dated by TCRdb to between 2015 and 2016). With respect to the entire study: In model experiments, template switching captured about one uniquely barcoded TCR beta cDNA molecule for every two T cells. Using deep sequencing normalized with unique cDNA molecular identifiers, the study measured how TCR beta repertoire diversity changes with age. The donors were divided into four age groups: young (average around 17 years), middle-aged (almost 40), aged (62) and long-lived (about 80). To avoid experimental bias, donors of different ages were spread randomly across the sequencing lanes. Two additional independent replicas of 1 million unique cDNA reads from the same blood draw were analyzed for two donors (one aged 18 to 30 and one aged 80 or older). General study outcomes and caveats: Because the CMV infection status of the donors was unknown, age-related changes in expanded clonotypes may potentially have been confounded. The long-lived group showed more naive CD4+ T cells, fewer expanded clones and increased TCR diversity than the aged group, suggesting age selection. Estimates of total diversity from one million sequenced T cells were regarded as lower bounds and underestimates. Bulk unsorted PBMC profiling prevented conclusive comparison of naive and antigen-experienced compartments. There was a strong correlation between observed TCR beta diversity and the percentage of naive T cells measured by flow cytometry. Observed TCR beta diversity per million T cells fell roughly linearly with age, and a significant reduction was already apparent by age around 40.

The CDR3 has 13 amino acids, counting the end cysteine and phenylalanine. CDR3 DNA is the only sequence kept; it has 39 bases, read in frame from the first base. Here V drops 4 bases and J drops 3 bases, and the junction holds 3 bases not matched to any gene. In the germline V gene, CDR1 corresponds to MNHNS and CDR2 to SASEGT. The roughly 39 donors, aged roughly 6 to 95 years, were systemically healthy Caucasian individuals from Russia. Approximately 9.3 milliliters of peripheral blood were collected from each donor into EDTA-treated Vacutainer tubes. Ficoll-Paque density-gradient centrifugation was used to isolate PBMCs, with at least 6.5 million obtained per sample. Total RNA, at least 5 micrograms per sample, was extracted from PBMCs with Trizol reagent. The percentages of naive CD45RAhigh/CD27high T cells were determined by flow cytometry on a PBMC aliquot from every donor. A word on this clonotype: Its antigen target is currently unknown. Base qualities are not at hand, and no much larger clone is one base apart.

The library was obtained by 5' RACE. TCRdb records Illumina HiSeq 2500 as the sequencer. A second 7 to 11 cycle PCR used a sample-barcoded 5' primer and a J-beta primer mix. A unique molecular identifier was introduced onto each TCR beta cDNA molecule by a template-switch 5' adaptor carrying 12 random nucleotides. At least 2.5 million CDR3-containing paired-end reads were obtained from each sample. First-strand cDNA synthesis was performed from all RNA using the Mint cDNA synthesis kit, with priming by a TRBC-specific oligonucleotide. Following uracil-DNA glycosylase treatment, all cDNA underwent a first 18-cycle PCR with the universal primers M1SS and BC2_uni_R. Concerning the study's data processing: For normalization, 1 million high-quality reads were randomly selected from each sample, with every read carrying a distinct molecular identifier. Reads with shared molecular identifiers were discarded instead of being binned into consensus sequences. CDR3 identification, clonotype clustering and error correction used MiTCR with a Q25 quality threshold and the strictest error-elimination algorithm. A nonparametric unseen species model with Euler transformation was used to estimate a lower bound on total TCR beta diversity. TCRdb reran the public reads through fastp at Q25 and MiXCR, keeping productive beta chains. Every distinct CDR3 protein forms one entry, paired with its most common genes and DNA. TCRdb's processing, not the authors', yielded these V and J calls. Across this sample there are some 370,000 distinct CDR3 sequences, with over 45% seen only once. The ten most abundant clones make up under 65% of the sample.

The sequence was collected from a man aged 55-75 years in good health. The chain is assembled from TRBV6-1 and TRBJ2-7, with 7 bases in between that match TRBD1. Sequencing input: blood. The CDR3 protein is CASSVGQFYEQYF. The bases read TGTGCCAGCAGTGTGGGACAGTTCTACGAGCAGTACTTC.